These 27 T cell receptor beta chains originate from one sample sequenced in a study of cytotoxic CD8 clonotypes in ibrutinib-treated CLL (dated by TCRdb to the early 2020s). Library generation was performed with the immunoSEQ multiplex PCR assay. Drawn from immuneACCESS, this table holds only the in-frame rearrangements with V and J called that TCRdb kept. Clones are partly lost; checked studies trace under half to an unresolved V gene and leave the rest unexplained. The sample contains about 130,000 clones, about four fifths of them found a single time. Roughly 12% of the sample comes from the top ten. The meaning of the sample's time point label: about twelve months on ibrutinib. Sample: PBMCs, taken after 12 months of ibrutinib treatment. These receptors originate from a human donor with chronic lymphocytic leukemia.

This clone showed up many times. V is TRBV19 and J is TRBJ1-1, with a tentative D call TRBD1 (6 bases). V lost 1 base to trimming and J lost 5 bases, with 14 bases between them. CDR3 length: 15 residues. Germline CDR1 is LNHDA and CDR2 is SQIVND (reference sequence). The CDR3 is CASSIVPGAGTEAFF. In DNA form, the CDR3 reads TGTGCCAGTAGTATAGTCCCAGGGGCTGGGACTGAAGCTTTCTTT.

The J gene is TRBJ2-3, the V gene TRBV5-1; tentative D call: TRBD2 (6 bases). CDR1 is SGHRS, CDR2 YFSETQ, per germline. This CDR3 contains 14 residues. Trimming pared 5 bases from V and 6 bases from J, leaving 16 bases between. In nucleotides, the CDR3 is TGCGCCAGCAGTATCGGTAGCGGAAGGGATACGCAGTATTTT. Translating it yields CASSIGSGRDTQYF.

The chain combines TRBV28 with TRBJ2-7; D unresolved. V lost 1 base to trimming and J lost 9 bases, with 7 bases between them. CDR1 and CDR2 (germline): MDHEN, SYDVKM. This CDR3 region has 11 residues. CDR3 DNA sequence: TGTGCCAGCAGTTTATTTACGTTGCAGTACTTC. This gives the protein CASSLFTLQYF. The variable domain in full, completed from reference TRBV28 and TRBJ2-7, reads DVKVTQSSRYLVKRTGEKVFLECVQDMDHENMFWYRQDPGLGLRLIYFSYDVKMKEKGDIPEGYSVSREKKERFSLILESASTNQTSMYLCASSLFTLQYFGPGTRLTVT.

The chain uses TRBV5-1 and TRBJ1-1, with D possibly matching TRBD1 (5 bases). Trimming shortened V by 6 bases and J by 0 bases, and 12 bases separated the two germline ends. CDR1 and CDR2 from the germline V gene are SGHRS and YFSETQ. This CDR3 comprises 14 residues. CDR3 sequence (DNA): TGCGCCAGCATTGAGGGGATCGTGAACACTGAAGCTTTCTTT. Amino acid sequence: CASIEGIVNTEAFF.

V is TRBV5-4 and J is TRBJ1-2; no definite D call. V was trimmed by 0 bases and J by 1 base, leaving 13 bases between them. This CDR3 is built from 16 residues. Germline-derived CDR1 and CDR2 are SGHNT and YYREEE (reference sequence). In DNA, the CDR3 is TGTGCCAGCAGCTTGGCCTGGCCATCCAATAACTATGGCTACACCTTC. This gives the protein CASSLAWPSNNYGYTF.

The chain combines TRBV11-2 with TRBJ2-5; D unclear. The V end lost 6 bases, the J end lost 6 bases, and 11 bases lay between the germline ends. CDR3 length: 12 amino acids. Germline CDR1 is SGHAT and CDR2 is FQNNGV. This CDR3 is CASSSIVKTQYF. CDR3 coding DNA: TGTGCCAGCAGTTCCATAGTAAAGACCCAGTACTTC.

V is TRBV5-4 and J is TRBJ2-7; 14 nucleotides match TRBD2. CDR3 length equals 16 residues. Germline loops: CDR1 SGHNT, CDR2 YYREEE (reference sequence). Losses at the gene ends were 4 bases for V and 9 bases for J; bases not matched to a gene: 12. DNA for the CDR3: TGTGCCAGCAGCCGGCAAGGGACTAGCGGGAGTCATGGGCAGTACTTC. It is translated as CASSRQGTSGSHGQYF.

The count of this clone is one. The CDR3 bases are TGCGCCAGCAGCCAAGAGACATCCAGGTTGATGCAAACCTTC. Its protein is CASSQETSRLMQTF. This chain links TRBV4-3 with TRBJ1-2; D is ambiguous. Germline V gives CDR1 LGHNA, CDR2 YSLEER. The CDR3 loop spans 14 amino acids. Trimming pared 0 bases from V and 14 bases from J, leaving 19 bases between.

V is TRBV2 and J is TRBJ2-5, with D unresolved. Trimming pared 6 bases from V and 4 bases from J, leaving 9 bases between. The germline V gene encodes CDR1 SNHLY and CDR2 FYNNEI. The CDR3 is made up of 12 amino acids. The CDR3 coding sequence is TGTGCCAGCAGCTGGGCGATAGAGACCCAGTACTTC. The encoded protein is CASSWAIETQYF.

The chain couples TRBV9 to TRBJ2-2, with 7 bases matching TRBD2. Germline CDR1 SGDLS, CDR2 YYNGEE. The CDR3 covers 18 residues. With 4 bases clipped from V and 3 bases from J, the junction kept 15 bases outside the gene matches. CDR3 loop: CASSRSRDYLGYTGELFF. DNA of the CDR3: TGTGCCAGCAGCCGGTCCCGGGACTATCTCGGATACACCGGGGAGCTGTTTTTT.

The chain carries TRBV6-5 and TRBJ2-3; D is unresolved. Trimming took 6 bases from V and 4 from J, leaving 14 bases between them. The CDR3 has 14 amino acids. Germline V gene lookup returns CDR1 MNHEY and CDR2 SVGAGI. The CDR3 bases are TGTGCCAGCAGCCAAGACATGGGCGCAGATACGCAGTATTTT. Protein sequence: CASSQDMGADTQYF.

This clone appeared a few times. The rearrangement uses TRBV6-1 and TRBJ1-2; 7 positions match TRBD1. The CDR3 extends over 13 amino acids. The germline V gene has CDR1 MNHNS and CDR2 SASEGT. V shed 8 bases and J 2 bases; nucleotides not matched to a gene: 5. In DNA form, the CDR3 reads TGTGCCAGCGGATTGGGACAGAACTATGGCTACACCTTC. This sequence encodes CASGLGQNYGYTF.

This clone has only a few counts. The V and J genes are TRBV27 and TRBJ1-1, with a tentative D call TRBD1 (5 bases). The CDR3 contains 12 residues. V dropped 2 bases and J dropped 10 bases, with 11 bases sitting between them. Germline CDR1 and CDR2: MNHEY and SMNVEV (reference sequence). As DNA, the CDR3 is TGTGCCAGCAGTTTAGGACCAGGGAGAGCTTTCTTT. It specifies CASSLGPGRAFF.

This chain joins TRBV7-2 and TRBJ2-3; TRBD2 matches at 11 bases. Germline CDR1 SGHTA, CDR2 FQGNSA. The CDR3 contains 16 residues. V shed 4 bases and J 1 base; nucleotides not matched to a gene: 4. The CDR3 reads CASSSGLAGGTDTQYF. CDR3 DNA: TGTGCCAGCAGCTCAGGACTAGCGGGTGGCACAGATACGCAGTATTTT. Complete variable domain (other parts from reference TRBV7-2 and TRBJ2-3): GAGVSQSPSNKVTEKGKDVELRCDPISGHTALYWYRQSLGQGLEFLIYFQGNSAPDKSGLPSDRFSAERTGGSVSTLTIQRTQQEDSAVYLCASSSGLAGGTDTQYFGPGTRLTVL.

The rearrangement joins TRBV6-6 to TRBJ2-3; 10 bases agree with TRBD2. Germline V gene lookup returns CDR1 MNHNY and CDR2 SVGAGI (reference sequence). With 5 bases clipped from V and 4 bases from J, the junction kept 6 bases outside the gene matches. The CDR3 totals 15 residues. CDR3 nucleotide sequence: TGTGCCAGCAGTCCCAGCGGGAGGGGCGCAGATACGCAGTATTTT. Protein sequence: CASSPSGRGADTQYF.

This clone has only one observation. The chain combines TRBV19 with TRBJ2-3; the D gene could be TRBD1 or TRBD2 (6 bases each). Germline CDR1 and CDR2: LNHDA and SQIVND (reference sequence). The CDR3 is 14 residues long. Trimming cost V 4 bases and J 7 bases, with 15 bases left between them. The CDR3 bases are TGTGCCAGTAGTACTACTGGGGGGCAAAATACGCAGTATTTT. It translates to CASSTTGGQNTQYF.

The chain couples TRBV5-1 to TRBJ2-7; 9 bases are a match to TRBD2. V gave up 0 bases and J gave up 0 bases; unmatched junction bases: 10. The germline gives CDR1 SGHRS, CDR2 YFSETQ. The CDR3 covers 18 residues. For the CDR3, the DNA is TGCGCCAGCAGCTTGGCTCTTACTAGCGGGTGGAGCTCCTACGAGCAGTACTTC. The encoded protein is CASSLALTSGWSSYEQYF.

The chain couples TRBV4-2 to TRBJ2-4; 9 positions agree with TRBD1. V dropped 2 bases and J dropped 2; count of bases not matched to a gene: 7. In germline, CDR1 is LGHNA, CDR2 YNFKEQ. The CDR3 runs to 17 residues. CDR3 nucleotides: TGTGCCAGCAGCCAATTGACAGGGGGTGGGCCCAAAAACATTCAGTACTTC. It translates to CASSQLTGGGPKNIQYF.

The J gene is TRBJ2-7, the V gene TRBV6-1, with 10 nucleotides matching TRBD2. Germline V gene data show CDR1 as MNHNS and CDR2 as SASEGT. This CDR3 has 18 residues. Trimming took 0 bases from V and 4 from J; bases not matched to a gene: 12. The CDR3 DNA sequence: TGTGCCAGCAGTGAAGCGCTTCTGAGTGGGACTAGCGCATACGAGCAGTACTTC. Its protein is CASSEALLSGTSAYEQYF.

This clone was picked up one time. The V gene is TRBV9, the J gene TRBJ1-1; tentative D call: TRBD1 (5 bases). V lost 1 base, J lost 4 bases, and 8 bases lay in between. This CDR3 spans 13 amino acids. The V gene's germline CDR1 is SGDLS and CDR2 YYNGEE. The CDR3, as DNA: TGTGCCAGCAGCGTACAAAGGGGCACTGAAGCTTTCTTT. Encoded protein: CASSVQRGTEAFF.

This chain links TRBV5-1 with TRBJ2-5; 9 nucleotides match TRBD1. The V and J ends lost 1 base and 6 bases, in that order; junction bases with no gene match: 4. Germline V lookup: CDR1 SGHRS, CDR2 YFSETQ. The CDR3 consists of 14 residues. CDR3 DNA: TGCGCCAGCAGCTTGAGGGACAGGGTAAAGACCCAGTACTTC. It codes for CASSLRDRVKTQYF. Looking up the rest from reference TRBV5-1 and TRBJ2-5 gives the full variable domain: KAGVTQTPRYLIKTRGQQVTLSCSPISGHRSVSWYQQTPGQGLQFLFEYFSETQRNKGNFPGRFSGRQFSNSRSEMNVSTLELGDSALYLCASSLRDRVKTQYFGPGTRLLVL.

This chain joins TRBV6-5 and TRBJ2-3; weak D call: TRBD2 (6 bases). The CDR3 is 15 residues long. The ends were cut back, 5 bases at V and 0 bases at J, with 12 bases in the middle. The germline CDR1 and CDR2 sequences are MNHEY and SVGAGI. In DNA, the CDR3 is TGTGCCAGCAGTCTTAGCGGTGGTAGCACAGATACGCAGTATTTT. Its translation is CASSLSGGSTDTQYF.

V is TRBV13 and J is TRBJ1-1; perhaps TRBD1 as D (5 bases). CDR3 length equals 16 residues. V was shortened by 1 base and J by 2 bases, with 14 bases between the two germline ends. Per germline, CDR1 PRHDT and CDR2 FYEKMQ (reference sequence). DNA for the CDR3: TGTGCCAGCAGCTTAGTCGCGAGGGGCCTCAACACTGAAGCTTTCTTT. This gives the protein CASSLVARGLNTEAFF.

This clone was seen a single time. The gene calls are TRBV11-2 and TRBJ2-7, with D unresolved. The V and J ends lost 5 bases and 2 bases respectively, with 13 bases between them. CDR1 is SGHAT, CDR2 FQNNGV, per germline. The CDR3 spans 14 residues. As DNA, the CDR3 is TGTGCCAGCAGCGCCCTTGTTGGGGCCTACGAGCAGTACTTC. Its protein product is CASSALVGAYEQYF.

This chain joins TRBV7-9 and TRBJ1-2; D is ambiguous. The germline V gene has CDR1 SEHNR and CDR2 FQNEAQ (reference sequence). The CDR3 covers 11 residues. V was clipped by 1 base and J by 8 bases, with 5 bases between them. CDR3 amino acids: CASSLVGGYTF. The CDR3 DNA reads as TGTGCCAGCAGCTTAGTGGGCGGCTACACCTTC.

The CDR3 spells CASSYQTGGVEKLFF. CDR3 nucleotides: TGTGCCAGCAGTTACCAGACAGGGGGCGTTGAAAAACTGTTTTTT. The chain couples TRBV27 to TRBJ1-4, with 10 bases matching TRBD1. V was pared by 4 bases and J by 7 bases, with 6 bases of the junction left unmatched. The CDR3 has 15 amino acids. Germline CDR1 is MNHEY and CDR2 is SMNVEV (reference sequence). The full variable domain, with the rest looked up from reference TRBV27 and TRBJ1-4, is EAQVTQNPRYLITVTGKKLTVTCSQNMNHEYMSWYRQDPGLGLRQIYYSMNVEVTDKGDVPEGYKVSRKEKRNFPLILESPSPNQTSLYFCASSYQTGGVEKLFFGSGTQLSVL.

A single count supports this clone. This chain links TRBV28 with TRBJ2-1; D remains ambiguous. V lost 1 base to trimming and J lost 5 bases, with 6 bases between them. This CDR3 comprises 13 residues. Germline values: CDR1 MDHEN, CDR2 SYDVKM. CDR3 amino acids: CASSLFINNEQFF. The CDR3 DNA is TGTGCCAGCAGTTTATTCATCAACAATGAGCAGTTCTTC.